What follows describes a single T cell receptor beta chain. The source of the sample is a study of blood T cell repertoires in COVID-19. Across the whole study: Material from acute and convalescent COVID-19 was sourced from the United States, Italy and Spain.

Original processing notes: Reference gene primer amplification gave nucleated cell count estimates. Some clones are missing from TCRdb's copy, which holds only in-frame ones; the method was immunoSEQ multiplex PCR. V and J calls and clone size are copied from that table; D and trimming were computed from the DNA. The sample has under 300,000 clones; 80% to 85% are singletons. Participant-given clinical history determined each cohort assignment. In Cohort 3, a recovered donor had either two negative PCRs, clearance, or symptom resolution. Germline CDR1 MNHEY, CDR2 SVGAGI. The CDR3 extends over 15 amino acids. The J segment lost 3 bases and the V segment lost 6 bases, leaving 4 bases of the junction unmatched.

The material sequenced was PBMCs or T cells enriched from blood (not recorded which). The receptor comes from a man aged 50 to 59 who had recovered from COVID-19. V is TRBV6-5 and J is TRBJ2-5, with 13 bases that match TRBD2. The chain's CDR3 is CASSPGTSGEETQYF. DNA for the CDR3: TGTGCCAGCAGCCCCGGGACTAGCGGGGAAGAGACCCAGTACTTC.